This record looks at one TCR beta chain sequence and its context. Antigen: not known. This sample was taken from a study of OX40 agonist ivuxolimab in advanced cancers. Study-level information: People in dose escalation had one of these cancers: hepatocellular carcinoma, melanoma, renal cell or head and neck cancer. Earlier treatment with anti-PD-1, anti-PD-L1 or anti-CTLA-4 was permitted, and over 35% had received some.

The germline CDR1 and CDR2 sequences are LNHDA and SQIVND (reference sequence). The CDR3 totals 15 residues. V gave up 5 bases and J gave up 4 bases; unmatched junction bases: 10. Repertoires were generated with immunoSEQ multiplex PCR, while TCRdb's copy carries only in-frame clones and drops some. The sample lists tens of thousands of clones, roughly 94% occurring once. Study results and limitations: On average, a greater number of expanded clones characterised CD8+ T cells relative to CD4+.

Material: CD4+ or CD8+ T cells sorted from blood, obtained in a trial of the OX40 agonist ivuxolimab. The V gene is TRBV19, the J gene TRBJ2-7, with 8 bases aligning to TRBD1. The TCR was taken from an adult with an advanced solid tumor such as melanoma, head and neck, liver or kidney cancer. The CDR3 sequence: CASSPGQGSGYEQYF. The CDR3 DNA is TGTGCCAGTAGTCCAGGACAGGGCTCGGGATACGAGCAGTACTTC.